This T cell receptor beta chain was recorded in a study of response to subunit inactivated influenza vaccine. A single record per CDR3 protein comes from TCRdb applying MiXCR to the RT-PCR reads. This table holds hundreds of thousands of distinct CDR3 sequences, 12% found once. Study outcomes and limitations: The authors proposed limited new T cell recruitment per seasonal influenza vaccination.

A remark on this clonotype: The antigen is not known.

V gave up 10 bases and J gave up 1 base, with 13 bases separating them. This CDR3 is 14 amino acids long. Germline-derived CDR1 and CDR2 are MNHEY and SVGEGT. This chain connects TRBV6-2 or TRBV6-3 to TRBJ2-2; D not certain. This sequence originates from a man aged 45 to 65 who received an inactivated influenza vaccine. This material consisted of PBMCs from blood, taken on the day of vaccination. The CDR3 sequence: CATAAAMNTGELFF. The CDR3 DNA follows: TGTGCCACCGCGGCGGCAATGAACACCGGGGAGCTGTTTTTT.